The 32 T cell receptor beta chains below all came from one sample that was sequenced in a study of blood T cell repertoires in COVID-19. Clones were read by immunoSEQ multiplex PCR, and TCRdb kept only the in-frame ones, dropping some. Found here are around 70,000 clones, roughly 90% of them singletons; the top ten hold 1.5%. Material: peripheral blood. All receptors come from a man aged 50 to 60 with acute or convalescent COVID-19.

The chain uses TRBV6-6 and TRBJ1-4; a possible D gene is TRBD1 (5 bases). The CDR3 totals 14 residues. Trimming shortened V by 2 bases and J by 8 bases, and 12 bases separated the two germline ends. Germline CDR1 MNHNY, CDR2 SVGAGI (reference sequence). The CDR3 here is CASSYQQVGEKLFF. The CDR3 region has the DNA TGTGCCAGCAGTTACCAACAGGTTGGGGAAAAACTGTTTTTT.

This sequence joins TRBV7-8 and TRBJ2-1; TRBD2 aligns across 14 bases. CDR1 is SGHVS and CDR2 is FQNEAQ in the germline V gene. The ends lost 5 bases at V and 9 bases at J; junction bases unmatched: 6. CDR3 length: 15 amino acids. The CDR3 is CASSPGLAGVGEQFF. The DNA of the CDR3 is TGTGCCAGCAGCCCGGGACTAGCGGGAGTCGGTGAGCAGTTCTTC.

CDR3 residues: CASSGQAGTYNEQFF. The CDR3 DNA follows: TGTGCCAGCAGTGGACAGGCGGGCACCTACAATGAGCAGTTCTTC. The V gene is TRBV7-9, the J gene TRBJ2-1; 7 bases match TRBD1. CDR1 and CDR2 (germline): SEHNR, FQNEAQ (reference sequence). Trimming took 6 bases from V and 2 from J; bases not matched to a gene: 7. The CDR3 covers 15 residues.

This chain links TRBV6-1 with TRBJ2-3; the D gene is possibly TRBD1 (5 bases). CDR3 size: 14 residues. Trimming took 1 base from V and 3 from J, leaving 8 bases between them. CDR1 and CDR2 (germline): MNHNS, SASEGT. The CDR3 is CASSEEAGTDTQYF. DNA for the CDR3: TGTGCCAGCAGTGAAGAGGCAGGGACAGATACGCAGTATTTT.

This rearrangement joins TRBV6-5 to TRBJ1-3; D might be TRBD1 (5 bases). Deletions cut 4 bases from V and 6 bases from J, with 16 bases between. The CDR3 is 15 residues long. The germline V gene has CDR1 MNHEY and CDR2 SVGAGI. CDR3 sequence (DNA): TGTGCCAGCAGTTCGCGGGGGGGTCGTAAAAACACCATATATTTT. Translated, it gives CASSSRGGRKNTIYF.

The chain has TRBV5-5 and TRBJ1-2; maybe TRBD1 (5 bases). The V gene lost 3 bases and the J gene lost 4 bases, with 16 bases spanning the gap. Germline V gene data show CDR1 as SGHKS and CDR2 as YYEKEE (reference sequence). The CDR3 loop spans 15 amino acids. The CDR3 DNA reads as TGTGCCAGCAGCTCCCAGGGAGGGCTTAGCTATGGCTACACCTTC. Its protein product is CASSSQGGLSYGYTF.

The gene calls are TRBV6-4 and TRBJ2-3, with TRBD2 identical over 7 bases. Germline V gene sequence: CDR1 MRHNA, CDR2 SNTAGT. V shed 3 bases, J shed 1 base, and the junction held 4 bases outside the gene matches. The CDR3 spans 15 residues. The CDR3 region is CASSEGGSGTDTQYF. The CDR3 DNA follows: TGTGCCAGCAGTGAGGGGGGGAGCGGCACAGATACGCAGTATTTT.

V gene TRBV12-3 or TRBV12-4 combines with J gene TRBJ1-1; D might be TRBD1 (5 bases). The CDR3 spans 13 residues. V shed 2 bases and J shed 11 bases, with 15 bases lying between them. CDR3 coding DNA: TGTGCCAGCAGTTTATTGTCAGGGCGGGACGCTTTCTTT. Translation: CASSLLSGRDAFF.

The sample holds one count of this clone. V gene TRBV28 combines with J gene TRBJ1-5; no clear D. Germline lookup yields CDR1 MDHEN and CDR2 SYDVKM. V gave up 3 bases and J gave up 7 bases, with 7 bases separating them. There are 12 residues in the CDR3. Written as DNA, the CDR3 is TGTGCCAGCAGTTTCCCTAGACAGCCCCAGCATTTT. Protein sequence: CASSFPRQPQHF.

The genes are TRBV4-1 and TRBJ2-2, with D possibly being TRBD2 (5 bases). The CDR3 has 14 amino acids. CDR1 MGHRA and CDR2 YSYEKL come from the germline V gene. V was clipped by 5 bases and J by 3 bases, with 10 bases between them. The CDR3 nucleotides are TGCGCCAGCAGCTTCGGGAAGGACACCGGGGAGCTGTTTTTT. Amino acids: CASSFGKDTGELFF.

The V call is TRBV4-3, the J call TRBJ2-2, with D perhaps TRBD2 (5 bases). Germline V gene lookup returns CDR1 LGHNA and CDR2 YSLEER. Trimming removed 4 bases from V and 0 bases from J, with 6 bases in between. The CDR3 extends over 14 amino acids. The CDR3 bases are TGCGCCAGCAGCCTCGGGGCGAACACCGGGGAGCTGTTTTTT. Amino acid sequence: CASSLGANTGELFF.

The CDR3 reads CASSKEGQNTSETQYF. The CDR3 DNA follows: TGTGCCAGCAGCAAAGAGGGACAGAACACCTCAGAGACCCAGTACTTC. V and J are TRBV21-1 and TRBJ2-5; no DNA check was done on the table's D call, TRBD1. TRBV21-1 is annotated as a pseudogene. This CDR3 comprises 16 residues.

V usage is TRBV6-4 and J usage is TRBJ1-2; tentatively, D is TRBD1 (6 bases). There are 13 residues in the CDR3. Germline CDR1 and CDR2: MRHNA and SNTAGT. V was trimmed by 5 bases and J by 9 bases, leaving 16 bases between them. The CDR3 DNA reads TGTGCCAGCAGTAGGGGGTGGGCGCTCAGCTACACCTTC. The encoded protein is CASSRGWALSYTF.

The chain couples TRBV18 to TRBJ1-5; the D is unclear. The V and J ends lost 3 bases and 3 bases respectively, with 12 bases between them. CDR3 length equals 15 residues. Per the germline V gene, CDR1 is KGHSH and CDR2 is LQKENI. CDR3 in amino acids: CASSPAGNSNQPQHF. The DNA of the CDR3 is TGTGCCAGCTCACCCGCGGGAAATTCCAATCAGCCCCAGCATTTT. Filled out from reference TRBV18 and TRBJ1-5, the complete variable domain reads NAGVMQNPRHLVRRRGQEARLRCSPMKGHSHVYWYRQLPEEGLKFMVYLQKENIIDESGMPKERFSAEFPKEGPSILRIQQVVRGDSAAYFCASSPAGNSNQPQHFGDGTRLSIL.

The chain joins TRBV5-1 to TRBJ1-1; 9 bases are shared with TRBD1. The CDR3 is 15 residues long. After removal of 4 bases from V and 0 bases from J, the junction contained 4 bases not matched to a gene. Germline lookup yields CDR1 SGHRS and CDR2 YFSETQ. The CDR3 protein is CASSTRQGVNTEAFF. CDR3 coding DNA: TGCGCCAGCAGCACCAGACAGGGGGTGAACACTGAAGCTTTCTTT.

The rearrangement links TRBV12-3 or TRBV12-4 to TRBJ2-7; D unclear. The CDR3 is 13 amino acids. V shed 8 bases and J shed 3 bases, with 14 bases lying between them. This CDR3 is CASASPRSYEQYF. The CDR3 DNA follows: TGTGCCAGCGCCTCTCCTCGGAGCTACGAGCAGTACTTC.

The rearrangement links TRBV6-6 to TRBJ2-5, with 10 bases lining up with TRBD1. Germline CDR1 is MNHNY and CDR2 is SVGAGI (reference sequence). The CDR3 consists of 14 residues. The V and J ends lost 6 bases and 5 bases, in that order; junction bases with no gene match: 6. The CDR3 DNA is TGTGCCAGCAGCCTTGACAGGGGGCTGGAGACCCAGTACTTC. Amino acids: CASSLDRGLETQYF.

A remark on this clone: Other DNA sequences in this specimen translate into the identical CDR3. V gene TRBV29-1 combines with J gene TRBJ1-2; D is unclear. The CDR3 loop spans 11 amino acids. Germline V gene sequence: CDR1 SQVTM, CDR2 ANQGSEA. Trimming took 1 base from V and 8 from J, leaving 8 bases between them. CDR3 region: CSVEGRGGYTF. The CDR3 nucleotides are TGCAGCGTTGAAGGCCGGGGAGGCTACACCTTC.

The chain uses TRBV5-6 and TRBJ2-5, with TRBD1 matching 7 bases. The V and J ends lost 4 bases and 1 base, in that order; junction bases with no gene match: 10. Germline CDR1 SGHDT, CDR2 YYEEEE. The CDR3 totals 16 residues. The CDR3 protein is CASSPIPTGPQETQYF. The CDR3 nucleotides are TGTGCCAGCAGCCCCATCCCGACAGGGCCCCAAGAGACCCAGTACTTC.

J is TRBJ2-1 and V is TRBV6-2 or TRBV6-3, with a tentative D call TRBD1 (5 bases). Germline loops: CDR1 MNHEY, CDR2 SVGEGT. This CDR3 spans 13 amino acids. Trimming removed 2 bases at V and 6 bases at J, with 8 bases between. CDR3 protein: CASSYGRANEQFF. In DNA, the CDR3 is TGTGCCAGCAGTTACGGCAGGGCCAATGAGCAGTTCTTC.

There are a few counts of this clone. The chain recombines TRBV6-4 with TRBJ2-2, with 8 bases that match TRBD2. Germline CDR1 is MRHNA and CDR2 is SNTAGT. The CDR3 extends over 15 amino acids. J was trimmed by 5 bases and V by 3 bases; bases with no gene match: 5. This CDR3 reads CASSESGSATGELFF. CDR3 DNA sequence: TGTGCCAGCAGTGAGAGCGGGAGCGCTACCGGGGAGCTGTTTTTT.

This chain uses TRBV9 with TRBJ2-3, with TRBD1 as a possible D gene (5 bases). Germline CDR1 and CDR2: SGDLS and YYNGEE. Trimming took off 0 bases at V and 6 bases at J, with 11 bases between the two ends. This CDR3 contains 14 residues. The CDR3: CASSVEGFSDTQYF. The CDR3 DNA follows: TGTGCCAGCAGCGTAGAGGGGTTCAGTGATACGCAGTATTTT.

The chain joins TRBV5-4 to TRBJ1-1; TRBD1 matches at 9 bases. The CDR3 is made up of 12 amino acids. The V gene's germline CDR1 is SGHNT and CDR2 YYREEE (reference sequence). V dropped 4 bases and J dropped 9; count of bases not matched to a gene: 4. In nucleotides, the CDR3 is TGTGCCAGCAGCATTGGACAGGGGAAAGCTTTCTTT. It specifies CASSIGQGKAFF.

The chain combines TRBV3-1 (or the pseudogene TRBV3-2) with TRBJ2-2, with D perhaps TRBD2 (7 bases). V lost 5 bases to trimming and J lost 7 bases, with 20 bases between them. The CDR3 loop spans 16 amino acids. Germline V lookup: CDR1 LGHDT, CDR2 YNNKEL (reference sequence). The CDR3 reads CASSSSPGGAYGELFF. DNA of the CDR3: TGTGCCAGCAGCTCTAGCCCGGGGGGCGCGTACGGGGAGCTGTTTTTT.

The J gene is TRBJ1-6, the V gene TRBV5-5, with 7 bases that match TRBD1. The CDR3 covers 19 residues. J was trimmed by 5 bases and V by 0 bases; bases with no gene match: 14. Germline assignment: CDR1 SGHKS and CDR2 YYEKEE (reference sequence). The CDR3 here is CASSLGTGQPGGHNSPLHF. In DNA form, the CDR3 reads TGTGCCAGCAGCTTGGGAACGGGACAGCCTGGAGGGCATAATTCACCCCTCCACTTT.

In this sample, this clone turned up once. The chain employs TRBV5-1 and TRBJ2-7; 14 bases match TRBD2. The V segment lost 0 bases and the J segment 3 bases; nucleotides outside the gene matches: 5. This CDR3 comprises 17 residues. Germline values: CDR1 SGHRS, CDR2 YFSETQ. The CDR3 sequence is CASSLGKTSGRVYEQYF. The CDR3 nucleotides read TGCGCCAGCAGCTTGGGGAAGACTAGCGGGAGGGTCTACGAGCAGTACTTC.

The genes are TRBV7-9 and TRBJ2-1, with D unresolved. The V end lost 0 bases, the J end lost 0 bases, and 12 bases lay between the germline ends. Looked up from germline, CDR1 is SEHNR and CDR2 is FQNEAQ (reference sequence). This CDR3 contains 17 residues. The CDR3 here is CASSLAKGALSYNEQFF. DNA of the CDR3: TGTGCCAGCAGCTTAGCCAAAGGAGCCCTCTCCTACAATGAGCAGTTCTTC. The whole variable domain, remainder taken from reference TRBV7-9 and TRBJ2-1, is DTGVSQNPRHKITKRGQNVTFRCDPISEHNRLYWYRQTLGQGPEFLTYFQNEAQLEKSRLLSDRFSAERPKGSFSTLEIQRTEQGDSAMYLCASSLAKGALSYNEQFFGPGTRLTVL.

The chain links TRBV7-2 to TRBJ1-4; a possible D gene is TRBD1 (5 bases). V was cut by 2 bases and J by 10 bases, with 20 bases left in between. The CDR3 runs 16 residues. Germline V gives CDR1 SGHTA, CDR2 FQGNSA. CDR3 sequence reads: CASSLTAIGDYGKLFF. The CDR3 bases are TGTGCCAGCAGCTTAACGGCCATCGGGGACTACGGAAAACTGTTTTTT.

CDR3 DNA: TGTGCCTGGAGCCAACAGCTAGCGGGAGGGGCCGGGGAGCTGTTTTTT. It encodes CAWSQQLAGGAGELFF. The chain recombines TRBV30 with TRBJ2-2, with 12 nucleotides matching TRBD2. The V and J ends lost 3 bases and 6 bases, in that order; junction bases with no gene match: 8. The CDR3 is made up of 16 amino acids. The germline V gene has CDR1 GTSNPN and CDR2 SVGIG (reference sequence).

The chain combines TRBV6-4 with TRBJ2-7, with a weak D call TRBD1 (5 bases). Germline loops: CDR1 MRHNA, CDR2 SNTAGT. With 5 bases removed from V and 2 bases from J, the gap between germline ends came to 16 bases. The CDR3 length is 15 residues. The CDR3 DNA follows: TGTGCCAGCAGTTCCCCAGGGTCTGGAACCTACGAGCAGTACGTC. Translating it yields CASSSPGSGTYEQYV.

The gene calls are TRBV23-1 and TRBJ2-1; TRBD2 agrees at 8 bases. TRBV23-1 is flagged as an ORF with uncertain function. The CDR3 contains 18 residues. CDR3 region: CPPRRRGGVEREQGEQFF. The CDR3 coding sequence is TGCCCCCCCCGTCGCCGCGGGGGTGTCGAGCGGGAGCAAGGGGAGCAGTTCTTC.

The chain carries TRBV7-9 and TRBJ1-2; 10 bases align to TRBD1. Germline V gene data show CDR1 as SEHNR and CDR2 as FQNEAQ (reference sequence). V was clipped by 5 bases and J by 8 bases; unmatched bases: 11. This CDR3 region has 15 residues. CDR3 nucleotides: TGTGCCAGCAGCCCCGGGACAGGGGAGTTGAGAGGCTACACCTTC. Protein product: CASSPGTGELRGYTF.